This T cell receptor (beta chain) was observed in a study of cytomegalovirus exposure and HLA in healthy donors. PCR employed 60 Vbeta and 13 Jbeta primers. Generated by immunoSEQ multiplex PCR, the TCRdb table keeps only in-frame clones and is missing some. The table shows some 98,000 clones, with 81% occurring only once. The CDR3 length is 15 residues. Trimming shortened V by 6 bases and J by 5 bases, and 21 bases separated the two germline ends. Germline-derived CDR1 and CDR2 are SGHRS and YFSETQ. The source is a human donor in good health. This sequence joins TRBV5-1 and TRBJ2-7, with D perhaps matching TRBD2 (6 bases). The sequenced sample consisted of PBMCs. The CDR3 here is CASNPGLSSGDEQYF. The DNA for the CDR3 is TGCGCCAGCAACCCGGGACTGAGCTCTGGAGACGAGCAGTACTTC.